Included here is one T cell receptor (beta chain) sequence, with context. The CDR3 has 14 residues. Germline assignment: CDR1 MDHEN and CDR2 SYDVKM. V was cut by 3 bases and J by 5 bases, with 13 bases left in between. Produced via immunoSEQ multiplex PCR; TCRdb's table is partial and in-frame only. The sample lists about 2.3 million clones; over 85% were seen once. This sample is drawn from a study of shared clonotypes between healthy human individuals. The chain is built from TRBV28 and TRBJ1-1; maybe TRBD1 (6 bases). The clonotype originates from a man younger than 30 in good health. Some clones in this sample may be carry-over from other donors' samples. Sequenced sample: naive CD4+ T cells from PBMCs. Subset defined: CD45RA+ positively selected. The CDR3: CASSLGGAATEAFF. CDR3 nucleotides: TGTGCCAGCAGTTTGGGGGGCGCGGCGACTGAAGCTTTCTTT.